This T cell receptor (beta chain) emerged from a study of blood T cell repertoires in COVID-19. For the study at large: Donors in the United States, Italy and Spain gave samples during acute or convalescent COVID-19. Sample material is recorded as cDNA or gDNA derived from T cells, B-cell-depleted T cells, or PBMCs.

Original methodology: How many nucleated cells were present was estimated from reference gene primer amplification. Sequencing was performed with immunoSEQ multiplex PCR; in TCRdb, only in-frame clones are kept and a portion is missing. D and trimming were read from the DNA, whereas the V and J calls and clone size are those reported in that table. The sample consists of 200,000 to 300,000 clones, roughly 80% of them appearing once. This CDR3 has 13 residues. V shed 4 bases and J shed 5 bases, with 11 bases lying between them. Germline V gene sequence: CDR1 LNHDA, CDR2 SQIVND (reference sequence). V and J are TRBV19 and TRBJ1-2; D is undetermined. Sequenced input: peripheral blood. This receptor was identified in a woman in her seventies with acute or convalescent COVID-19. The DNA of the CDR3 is TGTGCCAGTAGTAGCGGGATGTTATATGGCTACACCTTC. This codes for CASSSGMLYGYTF.